These T cell receptor beta chains were read from a single sample in a study of patients and donors after allogeneic stem cell transplantation. TCRdb re-analysed the RT-PCR reads in MiXCR, keeping a single row per CDR3 protein. Of 900,000 to 1,000,000 distinct CDR3 sequences in the sample, approximately 18% were seen once. The sequenced material came from blood, either unsorted or a sorted T cell fraction (not recorded which). The receptors were gathered from a human donor who was either an allogeneic HSCT recipient or a stem cell or donor lymphocyte infusion donor (not recorded which). It is not recorded whose cells these are; they may come from a transplant donor. CDR3s include the opening cysteine and the closing phenylalanine or tryptophan. D genes are given only for firm matches. The listing skips clone size in some rows; elsewhere it reads once, few, many or a size class.

TRBV24-1,TRBD1,few,17,TRBJ2-1,CATSDSGTGGSYNEQFF,TGTGCCACCAGTGATTCGGGGACAGGGGGATCCTACAATGAGCAGTTCTTC
TRBV5-1,TRBD1,few,15,TRBJ2-1,CASSLEGTGDNEQFF,TGCGCCAGCAGCTTGGAAGGGACAGGGGACAATGAGCAGTTCTTC
TRBV12-3/TRBV12-4,.,few,14,TRBJ2-1,CASQPPTRHNEQFF,TGTGCCAGCCAACCACCGACCCGACACAATGAGCAGTTCTTC
TRBV10-3,.,few,16,TRBJ2-5,CAISESFMESRATQYF,TGTGCCATCAGTGAGTCTTTTATGGAATCTCGGGCAACCCAGTACTTC
TRBV10-3,.,.,14,TRBJ2-2,CAIKSTGDTGELFF,TGTGCCATCAAAAGCACGGGGGACACCGGGGAGCTGTTTTTT
TRBV5-1,TRBD1,many,15,TRBJ1-1,CASSLSRTGGTEAFF,TGCGCCAGCAGCTTGTCCAGGACAGGGGGCACTGAAGCTTTCTTT
TRBV27,.,few,15,TRBJ1-2,CASSTILGATYGYTF,TGTGCCAGCAGTACCATTTTGGGGGCGACCTATGGCTACACCTTC
TRBV5-1,TRBD2,few,15,TRBJ2-7,CASSPTSGENYEQYF,TGCGCCAGCAGCCCTACTAGCGGGGAGAACTACGAGCAGTACTTC
TRBV4-2,.,.,17,TRBJ2-3,CASSQPLGTSTADTQYF,TGTGCCAGCAGCCAGCCCCTTGGAACTAGCACCGCAGATACGCAGTATTTT
TRBV7-6,.,few,15,TRBJ2-7,CASSLRRQVGDEQYF,TGTGCCAGCAGCTTAAGAAGACAGGTAGGCGACGAGCAGTACTTC
TRBV7-2,.,few,16,TRBJ2-5,CASSLDGRALGRTQYF,TGTGCCAGCAGCTTAGACGGGCGGGCCTTGGGGAGGACCCAGTACTTC